A selection of T cell receptor beta chains follows, all from one sample in a study of regulatory T cells in long-lasting Graves disease. TCRdb fed the multiplex PCR reads into MiXCR, producing one record per CDR3 protein. The table records approximately 440,000 distinct CDR3 sequences, 20% to 30% of them present only once. The sample here was peripheral blood mononuclear cells (PBMCs), taken when the disease was refractory, from a patient treated with antithyroid drugs. These TCRs come from a female donor with Graves disease. Both conserved end residues are part of each CDR3. The order of the fields is clone size, J gene, V gene, CDR3 protein. Not every row has a clone size; where given, it reads once, few, many or a size class.

clone size: many; J gene: TRBJ2-7; V gene: TRBV12-3/TRBV12-4; CDR3 protein: CASTPTGAHEQYF
clone size: -; J gene: TRBJ1-1; V gene: TRBV20-1; CDR3 protein: CSARERNRVSAFF
clone size: many; J gene: TRBJ2-7; V gene: TRBV2; CDR3 protein: CASSVRLGKSYEQYF
clone size: -; J gene: TRBJ2-2; V gene: TRBV9; CDR3 protein: CASSVGPGLAGYTGELFF
clone size: few; J gene: TRBJ2-7; V gene: TRBV10-3; CDR3 protein: CAISERGEEQYF
clone size: -; J gene: TRBJ2-2; V gene: TRBV19; CDR3 protein: CASSPGTGGPGELFF
clone size: few; J gene: TRBJ2-7; V gene: TRBV6-9; CDR3 protein: CASSWTSSYEQYF
clone size: -; J gene: TRBJ2-1; V gene: TRBV2; CDR3 protein: CASSGYRGQLNEQFF
clone size: few; J gene: TRBJ1-1; V gene: TRBV6-1; CDR3 protein: CASTLNTEAFF
clone size: many; J gene: TRBJ1-1; V gene: TRBV30; CDR3 protein: CAWIPGQGAKAFF
clone size: few; J gene: TRBJ1-1; V gene: TRBV5-1; CDR3 protein: CASSSGGHPNTEAFF
clone size: -; J gene: TRBJ2-6; V gene: TRBV3-1; CDR3 protein: CASSHTGSGANVLTF
clone size: -; J gene: TRBJ1-1; V gene: TRBV18; CDR3 protein: CASIRDSRTEAFF
clone size: -; J gene: TRBJ2-7; V gene: TRBV9; CDR3 protein: CASSATPGQGNSYEQYF
clone size: -; J gene: TRBJ1-1; V gene: TRBV9; CDR3 protein: CASRPSPDRPMNTEAFF
clone size: -; J gene: TRBJ2-2; V gene: TRBV5-1; CDR3 protein: CASSPGTGVTGELFF
clone size: -; J gene: TRBJ1-2; V gene: TRBV19; CDR3 protein: CASSTLNDPGQGPNGYTF
clone size: -; J gene: TRBJ2-3; V gene: TRBV27; CDR3 protein: CASSGWEQSTDTQYF
clone size: many; J gene: TRBJ2-5; V gene: TRBV9; CDR3 protein: CASSVGGFETQYF
clone size: once; J gene: TRBJ1-1; V gene: TRBV5-1; CDR3 protein: CASSLGATGGLRSTEAFF
clone size: -; J gene: TRBJ2-7; V gene: TRBV5-1; CDR3 protein: CASSLWTGGRYEQYF
clone size: few; J gene: TRBJ2-1; V gene: TRBV24-1; CDR3 protein: CATSLTPTMNSGNEQFF
clone size: many; J gene: TRBJ2-5; V gene: TRBV12-3/TRBV12-4; CDR3 protein: CASSGGTGREETQYF
clone size: -; J gene: TRBJ2-1; V gene: TRBV7-2; CDR3 protein: CASTLHRGPNYNEQFF